This TCR beta chain originates from a study of circulating CD8 cells and anti-PD-1 response in melanoma. Each library started from roughly 16 ng of total RNA using the QIAseq Immune Repertoire TCR panel. A single record per CDR3 protein comes from TCRdb applying MiXCR to the reads. The data contain 620 or so distinct CDR3 sequences, over 9.5% of them singletons. Four subsets defined by PD-1 and/or TIGIT were sorted from live CD3+CD8+TCRalphabeta+ cells. The CDR3 consists of 14 residues. V lost 5 bases, J lost 2 bases, and 12 bases lay in between. In its sample, this clonotype ranks as medium-sized (0.01 to 0.1%).

The chain is built from TRBV12-3 or TRBV12-4 and TRBJ1-1; tentatively, D is TRBD1 (5 bases). Sequenced here: CD8+ T cells from PBMCs, sampled at baseline or after one month of anti-PD-1 therapy (not recorded which). This clonotype was obtained from a human donor with melanoma. The CDR3 protein is CASSPTGGNTEAFF. The CDR3 region has the DNA TGTGCCAGCAGTCCCACTGGGGGAAACACTGAAGCTTTCTTT.